These 29 T cell receptor beta chains were all obtained from the same sample, sequenced in a study of identifying expanded T cells in peripheral blood. The protocol was immunoSEQ multiplex PCR, while the TCRdb copy is restricted to in-frame clones and leaves out a portion. This repertoire shows about 90,000 clones, approximately 85% found once; its top ten account for 5.5% to 7%. The source material was blood. The receptors derive from a person aged 18 to 75 in good health.

This clone has a handful of counts. V and J are TRBV30 and TRBJ2-7; weak D call: TRBD2 (6 bases). This CDR3 is 15 amino acids long. Trimming took off 4 bases at V and 6 bases at J, with 22 bases between the two ends. The germline gives CDR1 GTSNPN, CDR2 SVGIG (reference sequence). CDR3 bases: TGTGCCTGGATTAGGAGAACGGGAGTGTTCCGCGAGCAGTACTTC. It translates to CAWIRRTGVFREQYF.

The chain uses TRBV6-1 and TRBJ1-3, with D tentatively TRBD1 (6 bases). Trimming removed 1 base at V and 2 bases at J, with 9 bases between. CDR3 length: 15 amino acids. CDR1 is MNHNS and CDR2 is SASEGT in the germline V gene. CDR3 amino acids: CASSEGGGPGNTIYF. DNA of the CDR3: TGTGCCAGCAGTGAAGGGGGGGGCCCTGGAAACACCATATATTTT.

CDR3 residues: CASSLRLSYEQYF. The CDR3 nucleotides are TGTGCCAGCAGCTTGCGGCTTTCCTACGAGCAGTACTTC. The chain is built from TRBV5-6 and TRBJ2-7; D unclear. The germline V and J ends were trimmed by 1 base and 1 base, with 6 bases remaining between them. Germline V gene data show CDR1 as SGHDT and CDR2 as YYEEEE. This CDR3 region has 13 residues.

The V call is TRBV30, the J call TRBJ2-5; the match to TRBD2 covers 8 bases. This CDR3 is built from 17 residues. In germline, CDR1 is GTSNPN, CDR2 SVGIG (reference sequence). Trimming removed 0 bases from V and 5 bases from J; junction bases left unmatched: 14. Here the CDR3 DNA reads TGTGCCTGGAGTGTTGGTCCGGGACTAGGTACCAGGGAGACCCAGTACTTC. As protein: CAWSVGPGLGTRETQYF.

V usage is TRBV6-4 and J usage is TRBJ2-7; 10 bases are a match to TRBD1. The CDR3 spans 16 residues. After removal of 7 bases from V and 2 bases from J, the junction contained 11 bases not matched to a gene. From germline, CDR1 is MRHNA and CDR2 SNTAGT. In DNA, the CDR3 is TGTGCCAGCACCTCCAGGCGGGACAGGGGACCCTACGAGCAGTACTTC. Its protein is CASTSRRDRGPYEQYF.

The gene calls are TRBV2 and TRBJ2-2; D possibly corresponds to TRBD2 (6 bases). This CDR3 has 14 amino acids. Trimming removed 2 bases from V and 6 bases from J, with 10 bases in between. Germline loops: CDR1 SNHLY, CDR2 FYNNEI. The CDR3 loop is CASSEWTGAGELFF. The DNA for the CDR3 is TGTGCCAGCAGTGAATGGACGGGGGCCGGGGAGCTGTTTTTT.

The chain has TRBV19 and TRBJ2-1, with 8 bases matching TRBD2. The junction had 10 bases not matched to a gene; V was cut back by 4 bases and J by 2 bases. CDR1 and CDR2 (germline): LNHDA, SQIVND (reference sequence). CDR3 length equals 17 residues. CDR3 DNA: TGTGCCAGTAGTAACCCCCGGGCAGCGGGGGCCTACAATGAGCAGTTCTTC. This codes for CASSNPRAAGAYNEQFF.

This chain uses TRBV19 with TRBJ2-7; D ambiguous. The V gene lost 1 base and the J gene lost 4 bases, with 8 bases spanning the gap. This CDR3 comprises 13 residues. Germline-derived CDR1 and CDR2 are LNHDA and SQIVND (reference sequence). Here the CDR3 DNA reads TGTGCCAGTAGTATAGCCCTCCGATACGAGCAGTACTTC. Translated, it gives CASSIALRYEQYF.

CDR3 residues: CSLSARLQGEAFF. DNA of the CDR3: TGCAGCTTATCTGCGAGGTTACAGGGAGAAGCTTTCTTT. The chain combines TRBV29-1 with TRBJ1-1; D might be TRBD1 (6 bases). The germline gives CDR1 SQVTM, CDR2 ANQGSEA. V lost 8 bases, J lost 8 bases, and 21 bases lay in between. The CDR3 runs 13 residues.

This chain connects TRBV5-1 to TRBJ1-2, with 8 nucleotides matching TRBD1. After removal of 3 bases from V and 3 bases from J, the junction contained 4 bases not matched to a gene. Per germline, CDR1 SGHRS and CDR2 YFSETQ. This CDR3 has 14 residues. The CDR3 sequence is CASSSMTGDYGYTF. The CDR3 DNA follows: TGCGCCAGCAGCTCCATGACAGGGGACTATGGCTACACCTTC.

The chain combines TRBV14 with TRBJ1-2; 7 positions agree with TRBD1. V was clipped by 1 base and J by 9 bases; unmatched bases: 8. The germline V gene has CDR1 SGHDN and CDR2 FVKESK. The CDR3 spans 14 residues. CDR3 sequence (DNA): TGTGCCAGCAGCCAAGCAGGAGGGGGCATGAGCTACACCTTC. Translating it yields CASSQAGGGMSYTF.

V is TRBV11-2 and J is TRBJ2-2, with D uncertain. V lost 1 base, J lost 5 bases, and 11 bases lay in between. Germline CDR1 reads SGHAT; CDR2 reads FQNNGV. The CDR3 spans 15 residues. DNA for the CDR3: TGTGCCAGCAGCTTAGGCGAGAGCCGGACCGGGGAGCTGTTTTTT. Amino acid sequence: CASSLGESRTGELFF.

The chain has TRBV4-2 and TRBJ2-7; a weak D match, TRBD1 (5 bases). The CDR3 contains 17 residues. V was pared by 5 bases and J by 1 base, with 21 bases between. Germline CDR1 and CDR2: LGHNA and YNFKEQ. The CDR3 DNA reads TGTGCCAGCAGCAAATTGGGTGGGGCAGGCAAATCCTACGAGCAGTACTTC. As protein: CASSKLGGAGKSYEQYF.

The rearrangement links TRBV10-3 to TRBJ1-4; perhaps TRBD1 as D (6 bases). The V gene's germline CDR1 is ENHRY and CDR2 SYGVKD. Trimming cost V 8 bases and J 4 bases, with 11 bases left between them. This CDR3 has 13 residues. CDR3 sequence reads: CAIRAGVNEKLFF. The CDR3 DNA follows: TGTGCCATCCGGGCAGGGGTTAATGAAAAACTGTTTTTT.

The gene calls are TRBV9 and TRBJ1-1; no firm D call. Trimming took 2 bases from V and 9 from J, leaving 14 bases between them. Germline V lookup: CDR1 SGDLS, CDR2 YYNGEE. CDR3 length: 13 amino acids. The CDR3 sequence is CASSVSDLTKAFF. In DNA form, the CDR3 reads TGTGCCAGCAGCGTGTCGGATTTAACCAAAGCTTTCTTT.

The rearrangement uses TRBV6-1 and TRBJ1-1, with 11 bases that match TRBD1. V lost 4 bases, J lost 8 bases, and 6 bases stayed unmatched. CDR1 and CDR2 from the germline V gene are MNHNS and SASEGT. The CDR3 extends over 14 amino acids. The CDR3: CASSVGQGGMEAFF. CDR3 DNA: TGTGCCAGCAGTGTGGGACAGGGGGGGATGGAAGCTTTCTTT.

The sample holds one count of this clone. This sequence joins TRBV27 and TRBJ1-5, with unresolved D. The germline V gene encodes CDR1 MNHEY and CDR2 SMNVEV (reference sequence). The CDR3 has 14 residues. The V end lost 6 bases, the J end lost 0 bases, and 9 bases lay between the germline ends. The CDR3: CASSPGNSNQPQHF. In DNA form, the CDR3 reads TGTGCCAGCAGCCCCGGCAATAGCAATCAGCCCCAGCATTTT.

This chain connects TRBV19 to TRBJ1-1; no definite D call. CDR1 and CDR2 (germline): LNHDA, SQIVND (reference sequence). The V gene lost 7 bases and the J gene lost 3 bases, with 9 bases spanning the gap. The CDR3 contains 12 residues. CDR3 sequence reads: CASKRRDTEAFF. The CDR3 nucleotides are TGTGCCAGTAAGAGGAGGGACACTGAAGCTTTCTTT.

V is TRBV29-1 and J is TRBJ1-3, with 7 bases lining up with TRBD1. This CDR3 contains 11 residues. Trimming at V came to 5 bases and at J to 9 bases, leaving 4 bases not matched to a gene. Germline CDR1 reads SQVTM; CDR2 reads ANQGSEA. The CDR3 region has the DNA TGCAGCGTTTACCAGGGGGGCACCATATATTTT. It specifies CSVYQGGTIYF.

This clone occurred once. This chain connects TRBV5-5 to TRBJ2-2; 7 bases are shared with TRBD1. The CDR3 runs to 16 residues. Germline V lookup: CDR1 SGHKS, CDR2 YYEKEE (reference sequence). With 6 bases clipped from V and 1 base from J, the junction kept 9 bases outside the gene matches. DNA for the CDR3: TGTGCCAGCATCCTACGGTGGGACAGGAACACCGGGGAGCTGTTTTTT. Protein: CASILRWDRNTGELFF.

CDR3 loop: CASKPLGQNYGYTF. The CDR3 DNA reads TGTGCCAGCAAACCCCTCGGGCAGAACTATGGCTACACCTTC. The chain combines TRBV9 with TRBJ1-2; D is unclear. The ends were cut back, 6 bases at V and 2 bases at J, with 14 bases in the middle. This CDR3 comprises 14 residues. Germline lookup yields CDR1 SGDLS and CDR2 YYNGEE.

The V gene is TRBV7-9, the J gene TRBJ2-7, with D possibly matching TRBD1 (6 bases). Trimming removed 7 bases at V and 0 bases at J, with 16 bases between. The germline gives CDR1 SEHNR, CDR2 FQNEAQ (reference sequence). The CDR3 spans 15 residues. CDR3 region: CASTTGTMASYEQYF. The CDR3, as DNA: TGTGCCAGCACCACCGGGACAATGGCCTCCTACGAGCAGTACTTC.

This clone was counted between two and nine times. The J gene is TRBJ2-5, the V gene TRBV18; no firm D call. Germline lookup yields CDR1 KGHSH and CDR2 LQKENI. The CDR3 is 12 amino acids. The V gene lost 0 bases and the J gene lost 3 bases, with 2 bases spanning the gap. Here the CDR3 reads CASSPPEETQYF. The CDR3, as DNA: TGTGCCAGCTCACCACCGGAAGAGACCCAGTACTTC.

This chain links TRBV7-7 with TRBJ2-5, with a tentative D call TRBD2 (6 bases). From germline, CDR1 is SSHAT and CDR2 FNYEAQ (reference sequence). This CDR3 is 15 amino acids long. Trimming took off 5 bases at V and 2 bases at J, with 15 bases between the two ends. CDR3 protein: CASSPSAGRQETQYF. CDR3 DNA sequence: TGTGCCAGCAGCCCAAGCGCGGGGAGGCAAGAGACCCAGTACTTC.

The chain links TRBV7-2 to TRBJ1-2, with D tentatively TRBD1 (5 bases). Germline V gene sequence: CDR1 SGHTA, CDR2 FQGNSA. CDR3 length equals 14 residues. Between the trimmed V and J ends, which lost 5 bases and 3 bases, there was a span of 13 bases. CDR3 DNA: TGTGCCAGCAGCCGCCAGGGAATCGACTATGGCTACACCTTC. Protein: CASSRQGIDYGYTF. Filled out from reference TRBV7-2 and TRBJ1-2, the complete variable domain reads GAGVSQSPSNKVTEKGKDVELRCDPISGHTALYWYRQSLGQGLEFLIYFQGNSAPDKSGLPSDRFSAERTGGSVSTLTIQRTQQEDSAVYLCASSRQGIDYGYTFGSGTRLTVV.

The chain carries TRBV5-4 and TRBJ2-6, with a tentative D call TRBD1 (6 bases). The length of the CDR3 is 15 residues. V lost 6 bases and J 2 bases, leaving 12 bases between the germline ends. Germline V lookup: CDR1 SGHNT, CDR2 YYREEE (reference sequence). This CDR3 is CASTLPGAGANVLTF. CDR3 DNA sequence: TGTGCCAGCACCCTTCCAGGGGCTGGGGCCAACGTCCTGACTTTC.

The V call is TRBV6-5, the J call TRBJ2-2; D possibly corresponds to TRBD1 (6 bases). CDR3 size: 12 residues. CDR1 and CDR2 from the germline V gene are MNHEY and SVGAGI. Trimming shortened V by 6 bases and J by 5 bases, and 7 bases separated the two germline ends. The CDR3: CASRRGTGELFF. CDR3 DNA sequence: TGTGCCAGCAGGAGGGGGACCGGGGAGCTGTTTTTT.

DNA for the CDR3: TGCGCCAGCAGCTACCAGGGATGGGGCTACACCTTC. Residues: CASSYQGWGYTF. This chain uses TRBV4-1 with TRBJ1-2; D might be TRBD1 (5 bases). Germline V gene data show CDR1 as MGHRA and CDR2 as YSYEKL. The CDR3 consists of 12 residues. The V gene lost 5 bases and the J gene lost 8 bases, with 12 bases spanning the gap.

About this clone itself: This specimen includes other DNA sequences encoding the same CDR3. V is TRBV11-3 and J is TRBJ2-7; TRBD1 matches at 10 bases. There are 14 residues in the CDR3. The V and J ends lost 5 bases and 4 bases, in that order; junction bases with no gene match: 5. Germline V lookup: CDR1 SGHNT, CDR2 YENEEA. This CDR3 is CASSPRQGAYEQYF. The CDR3 DNA is TGTGCCAGCAGCCCCCGACAGGGGGCGTACGAGCAGTACTTC.